Shown below are 8 T cell receptor beta chains from a single sample sequenced in a study of glioma-infiltrating T cells. Using RNA template, CDR3s of TCR alpha and beta were amplified with iRepertoire arm-PCR. TCRdb redid the calling of the multiplex PCR reads with MiXCR, one entry per CDR3 protein. The sample has approximately 4,500 distinct CDR3 sequences, roughly 23% seen once. Sequenced sample: glioma tissue, nonneoplastic brain tissue, or PBMCs (not recorded which). The receptors come from a human donor with low-grade glioma or glioblastoma, undergoing nonglioma brain surgery, or in good health (not recorded which).

V and J are TRBV7-2 and TRBJ2-5; 7 bases fit TRBD2. V dropped 8 bases and J dropped 4; count of bases not matched to a gene: 19. Per germline, CDR1 SGHTA and CDR2 FQGNSA. There are 17 residues in the CDR3. The CDR3 DNA follows: TGTGCCAGCTCGACTGTGGCTAGCGGTTATGGCACAGAGACCCAGTACTTC. It specifies CASSTVASGYGTETQYF.

In its sample, this clonotype was seen many times. This rearrangement joins TRBV28 to TRBJ2-6; TRBD1 agrees at 9 bases. Trimming removed 5 bases from V and 3 bases from J; junction bases left unmatched: 17. The CDR3 is made up of 20 amino acids. Germline loops: CDR1 MDHEN, CDR2 SYDVKM. CDR3 sequence reads: CASSTTTGDRAYGGANVLTF. The CDR3 DNA sequence: TGTGCCAGCAGTACTACGACCGGGGACAGGGCTTACGGTGGGGCCAACGTCCTGACTTTC.

This clonotype is categorized as medium-sized. CDR3 bases: TGCGCCAGCAGCTTCGGACCGGACCAAGAGACCCAGTACTTC. Its protein product is CASSFGPDQETQYF. This chain links TRBV5-1 with TRBJ2-5; no definite D call. Deletions cut 2 bases from V and 0 bases from J, with 8 bases between. The germline V gene encodes CDR1 SGHRS and CDR2 YFSETQ. This CDR3 is built from 14 residues.

The chain uses TRBV28 and TRBJ2-1; D is unclear. The CDR3 consists of 19 residues. V lost 1 base and J 5 bases, leaving 24 bases between the germline ends. The germline V gene has CDR1 MDHEN and CDR2 SYDVKM. The CDR3 region is CASSLSTALGSMVHNEQFF. CDR3 DNA sequence: TGTGCCAGCAGTTTATCCACAGCTCTGGGCTCAATGGTACACAATGAGCAGTTCTTC.

This clonotype is medium-sized by share. V and J are TRBV4-2 and TRBJ2-1; 11 nucleotides align to TRBD2. The CDR3 is made up of 16 amino acids. In germline, CDR1 is LGHNA, CDR2 YNFKEQ. J lost 3 bases, V lost 1 base, and 2 bases had no gene match. The CDR3 nucleotides read TGTGCCAGCAGCCAAGTACTAGCGGGGGACTACAATGAGCAGTTCTTC. This sequence encodes CASSQVLAGDYNEQFF.

This clonotype is classed as medium-sized. The V and J genes are TRBV20-1 and TRBJ2-1, with D possibly being TRBD1 (5 bases). Between the trimmed V and J ends, which lost 3 bases and 0 bases, there was a span of 9 bases. This CDR3 has 14 amino acids. CDR1 is DFQATT, CDR2 SNEGSKA, per germline (reference sequence). DNA of the CDR3: TGCAGTGCTAGGGACATGAGCTCCTACAATGAGCAGTTCTTC. Protein sequence: CSARDMSSYNEQFF.

Sample share makes this clonotype medium-sized (0.01 to 0.1%). The V gene is TRBV27, the J gene TRBJ2-7; 9 bases agree with TRBD1. J lost 6 bases, V lost 6 bases, and 12 bases had no gene match. Germline V gene data show CDR1 as MNHEY and CDR2 as SMNVEV (reference sequence). This CDR3 contains 15 residues. CDR3 amino acids: CASSLNRDRVGEQYF. CDR3 DNA sequence: TGTGCCAGCAGCTTGAACCGGGACAGGGTAGGCGAGCAGTACTTC.

This clonotype is categorized as large. This sequence joins TRBV27 and TRBJ2-7; D call uncertain. Germline CDR1 MNHEY, CDR2 SMNVEV (reference sequence). There are 13 residues in the CDR3. V was pared by 6 bases and J by 0 bases, with 9 bases between. The DNA for the CDR3 is TGTGCCAGCAGGAGACTGAGCTCCTACGAGCAGTACGTC. Translation gives CASRRLSSYEQYV.